Presented here are 22 T cell receptor beta chains from one specimen sequenced in a study of CD8 T cells in Susac syndrome. Reverse transcription used roughly 0.45 to 1 ug RNA and random hexamers. TCRdb re-derived calls from the immunoSEQ multiplex PCR reads in MiXCR, one entry per CDR3 protein. The table shows 85,000 to 130,000 distinct CDR3 sequences, with roughly 94% occurring only once. Sequenced material: CD8+ T cells from PBMCs. These receptors all stem from a human donor with Susac syndrome.

The chain is built from TRBV27 and TRBJ2-1, with unresolved D. The V end lost 8 bases, the J end lost 8 bases, and 13 bases lay between the germline ends. CDR1 and CDR2 from the germline V gene are MNHEY and SMNVEV (reference sequence). The CDR3 runs 12 residues. In DNA, the CDR3 is TGTGCCAGCCTTGGAAAGTCGGATGAGCAGTTCTTC. Its protein product is CASLGKSDEQFF.

The chain combines TRBV7-2 with TRBJ1-2; D not certain. The CDR3 is made up of 12 amino acids. V lost 3 bases to trimming and J lost 6 bases, with 8 bases between them. Germline CDR1 SGHTA, CDR2 FQGNSA. CDR3 in amino acids: CASSFRSDGYTF. The CDR3 coding sequence is TGTGCCAGCAGCTTCCGTTCCGATGGCTACACCTTC.

This rearrangement joins TRBV12-3 or TRBV12-4 to TRBJ2-7, with D possibly being TRBD2 (5 bases). The ends were cut back, 2 bases at V and 5 bases at J, with 7 bases in the middle. This CDR3 comprises 12 residues. The CDR3 coding sequence is TGTGCCAGCAGTTTAATGGAGGACGAGCAGTACTTC. Translation: CASSLMEDEQYF.

The rearrangement joins TRBV5-1 to TRBJ2-7, with TRBD2 matching 8 bases. V shed 5 bases and J 3 bases; nucleotides not matched to a gene: 7. Germline V gene data show CDR1 as SGHRS and CDR2 as YFSETQ. The CDR3 is 14 residues long. The CDR3, as DNA: TGCGCCAGCAGGGACATAGCGGGGCACTACGAGCAGTACTTC. Translated, it gives CASRDIAGHYEQYF. The variable domain in full, completed from reference TRBV5-1 and TRBJ2-7, reads KAGVTQTPRYLIKTRGQQVTLSCSPISGHRSVSWYQQTPGQGLQFLFEYFSETQRNKGNFPGRFSGRQFSNSRSEMNVSTLELGDSALYLCASRDIAGHYEQYFGPGTRLTVT.

This chain joins TRBV6-5 and TRBJ2-1; D is possibly TRBD1 (5 bases). The CDR3 contains 15 residues. In germline, CDR1 is MNHEY, CDR2 SVGAGI. V dropped 2 bases and J dropped 8 bases, with 16 bases sitting between them. CDR3 sequence reads: CASSYAQRKGDEQFF. The DNA for the CDR3 is TGTGCCAGCAGTTACGCGCAGCGCAAAGGGGATGAGCAGTTCTTC.

The rearrangement joins TRBV6-5 to TRBJ2-1, with D maybe TRBD2 (5 bases). The CDR3 consists of 16 residues. CDR1 and CDR2 (germline): MNHEY, SVGAGI. V was clipped by 0 bases and J by 5 bases, with 14 bases between them. CDR3 sequence (DNA): TGTGCCAGCAGTTACTCGAGGGTTAGCCAGGACAATGAGCAGTTCTTC. Translation: CASSYSRVSQDNEQFF.

The V and J genes are TRBV15 and TRBJ2-7; D possibly corresponds to TRBD2 (5 bases). CDR3 length: 14 amino acids. Germline loops: CDR1 LNHNV, CDR2 YYDKDF (reference sequence). V lost 0 bases and J lost 3, with 9 bases in between. The CDR3 is CATSRDRGNYEQYF. CDR3 coding DNA: TGTGCCACCAGCAGAGATCGGGGAAACTACGAGCAGTACTTC.

The V call is TRBV20-1, the J call TRBJ1-4; tentatively, D is TRBD1 (5 bases). Germline CDR1 and CDR2: DFQATT and SNEGSKA (reference sequence). The CDR3 loop spans 13 amino acids. V shed 1 base and J shed 8 bases, with 11 bases lying between them. DNA for the CDR3: TGCAGTGCTAGAGGGGGGTTCTGGGAAAAACTGTTTTTT. Its protein is CSARGGFWEKLFF.

The chain uses TRBV11-1 and TRBJ2-1, with D possibly TRBD1 on 5 matching bases. There are 14 residues in the CDR3. In germline, CDR1 is SGHAT, CDR2 FQDESV (reference sequence). Trimming removed 8 bases from V and 0 bases from J, with 11 bases in between. Written as DNA, the CDR3 is TGTGCCAGCTGGGGCGGTAGCTCCTACAATGAGCAGTTCTTC. It is translated as CASWGGSSYNEQFF.

V and J are TRBV7-9 and TRBJ2-5; 8 bases match TRBD2. From germline, CDR1 is SEHNR and CDR2 FQNEAQ (reference sequence). The V and J ends lost 4 bases and 2 bases, in that order; junction bases with no gene match: 9. The length of the CDR3 is 16 residues. CDR3 loop: CASSSPLAGPQETQYF. The CDR3 nucleotides read TGTGCCAGCAGCTCACCCTTAGCGGGGCCTCAAGAGACCCAGTACTTC.

V usage is TRBV9 and J usage is TRBJ2-3, with D possibly being TRBD2 (6 bases). The CDR3 has 16 amino acids. In germline, CDR1 is SGDLS, CDR2 YYNGEE. V lost 3 bases, J lost 4 bases, and 18 bases lay in between. CDR3 sequence reads: CASSGPDAGGADTQYF. The CDR3 region has the DNA TGTGCCAGCAGCGGCCCCGACGCTGGAGGGGCAGATACGCAGTATTTT.

This clonotype occurred once. The chain recombines TRBV7-9 with TRBJ2-5; D might be TRBD2 (6 bases). Germline-derived CDR1 and CDR2 are SEHNR and FQNEAQ (reference sequence). Between the trimmed V and J ends, which lost 4 bases and 4 bases, there was a span of 10 bases. The CDR3 loop spans 13 amino acids. CDR3 protein: CASSSAGRETQYF. The DNA for the CDR3 is TGTGCCAGCAGCTCCGCGGGGAGAGAGACCCAGTACTTC.

The rearrangement uses TRBV9 and TRBJ2-5, with 7 bases fitting TRBD2. This CDR3 has 14 amino acids. Germline-derived CDR1 and CDR2 are SGDLS and YYNGEE. The ends lost 3 bases at V and 5 bases at J; junction bases unmatched: 7. CDR3 sequence (DNA): TGTGCCAGCAGCGCGGGGGGTCCGTTGGAGACCCAGTACTTC. Translation gives CASSAGGPLETQYF.

The V call is TRBV15, the J call TRBJ2-3, with a tentative D call TRBD2 (5 bases). CDR3 length: 14 residues. Between the trimmed V and J ends, which lost 3 bases and 1 base, there was a span of 8 bases. The germline V gene has CDR1 LNHNV and CDR2 YYDKDF (reference sequence). In DNA form, the CDR3 reads TGTGCCACCAGCAGCGGGGAAGGCACAGATACGCAGTATTTT. This encodes CATSSGEGTDTQYF.

This chain uses TRBV5-4 with TRBJ2-3, with TRBD2 as a possible D gene (7 bases). Trimming took off 1 base at V and 6 bases at J, with 12 bases between the two ends. CDR1 SGHNT and CDR2 YYREEE come from the germline V gene (reference sequence). The CDR3 loop spans 14 amino acids. This chain's CDR3 is CASSLRGGGDTQYF. CDR3 nucleotide sequence: TGTGCCAGCAGCTTGAGGGGCGGGGGCGATACGCAGTATTTT.

V gene TRBV12-5 combines with J gene TRBJ2-7; D is uncertain. The CDR3 is 11 amino acids. The V end lost 2 bases, the J end lost 5 bases, and 4 bases lay between the germline ends. Germline assignment: CDR1 LGHNT and CDR2 FRNRAP. The CDR3 loop is CASGLLNEQYF. In DNA form, the CDR3 reads TGTGCTAGTGGTTTGCTGAACGAGCAGTACTTC.

V is TRBV2 and J is TRBJ2-1; 12 bases align to TRBD2. Trimming cost V 5 bases and J 8 bases; bases outside gene matches: 10. Germline V lookup: CDR1 SNHLY, CDR2 FYNNEI. The length of the CDR3 is 16 residues. CDR3 protein: CASSFPLAGGPDEQFF. Written as DNA, the CDR3 is TGTGCCAGCAGTTTCCCCCTAGCGGGGGGGCCGGATGAGCAGTTCTTC.

This chain uses TRBV3-1 with TRBJ2-7; 8 nucleotides agree with TRBD1. This CDR3 has 14 amino acids. V gave up 2 bases and J gave up 3 bases; unmatched junction bases: 3. Germline CDR1 is LGHDT and CDR2 is YNNKEL (reference sequence). CDR3 sequence: CASSQPGQDYEQYF. CDR3 in DNA: TGTGCCAGCAGCCAACCGGGACAGGACTACGAGCAGTACTTC.

V and J are TRBV11-1 and TRBJ2-5; the match to TRBD1 covers 11 bases. Germline-derived CDR1 and CDR2 are SGHAT and FQDESV (reference sequence). J lost 6 bases, V lost 2 bases, and 5 bases had no gene match. The CDR3 has 15 amino acids. The CDR3 sequence is CASSLTDRGHQTQYF. CDR3 nucleotide sequence: TGTGCCAGCAGCTTAACGGACAGGGGGCATCAGACCCAGTACTTC. Together with reference TRBV11-1 and TRBJ2-5, the CDR3 gives the full variable domain: EAEVAQSPRYKITEKSQAVAFWCDPISGHATLYWYRQILGQGPELLVQFQDESVVDDSQLPKDRFSAERLKGVDSTLKIQPAELGDSAMYLCASSLTDRGHQTQYFGPGTRLLVL.

CDR3 protein: CASSATLDSRYEQYF. DNA for the CDR3: TGTGCCAGCAGCGCGACTCTGGACAGTCGGTACGAGCAGTACTTC. This rearrangement joins TRBV12-3 or TRBV12-4 to TRBJ2-7; possibly TRBD1 for D (6 bases). The CDR3 has 15 residues. V lost 6 bases and J lost 4, with 19 bases in between.

In this sample, this clonotype turned up once. The chain joins TRBV29-1 to TRBJ2-5; D call uncertain. The CDR3 has 14 residues. Trimming cost V 4 bases and J 5 bases, with 17 bases left between them. Looked up from germline, CDR1 is SQVTM and CDR2 is ANQGSEA. CDR3 region: CSVVIQQFLETQYF. The CDR3 DNA reads TGCAGCGTTGTAATTCAACAGTTCCTGGAGACCCAGTACTTC.

V is TRBV3-1 and J is TRBJ2-3; weak D call: TRBD2 (5 bases). The CDR3 runs 15 residues. V was shortened by 0 bases and J by 5 bases, with 12 bases between the two germline ends. CDR1 is LGHDT and CDR2 is YNNKEL in the germline V gene (reference sequence). CDR3: CASSQEEDREDTQYF. CDR3 DNA sequence: TGTGCCAGCAGCCAAGAGGAGGACCGCGAAGATACGCAGTATTTT.